This TCR beta chain originates from a study (dated by TCRdb to 2021 to 2024). What the authors observed across the whole study: Further investigation, including longitudinal sampling and assessment of a control group, is stated by the authors to be required.

The V end loses 4 bases and the J end loses 3 bases, and a stretch of 19 bases separates them. The CDR3 measures 16 amino acids from cysteine to phenylalanine. The only DNA kept is the CDR3, 48 bases in frame from the first base. From the germline V gene, CDR1 is SGHTA and CDR2 is FQGNSA. PBMCs were isolated from peripheral blood, and TCR beta sequencing was performed on genomic DNA from unsorted PBMCs. Survey-level sequencing on the immunoSEQ platform was used to profile the TCR beta chain repertoires. The original pipeline was this. Repertoire diversity was quantified as the inverse Simpson index, and CDR3 amino acid length spectratypes and V-J pairing frequencies were compared. Clonotypes specific to SARS-CoV-2, CMV, influenza A and EBV were annotated by matching TCR beta CDR3 sequences against VDJdb. Here the immuneACCESS table is served through TCRdb, limited to in-frame sequences with V and J called. Missing clones are a known gap in these copies; in checked studies unresolved V genes cover under half, and the rest lacks a known reason. V and J calls and clone size are those listed in that table; D and trimming were worked out from the DNA. For this sample there are approximately 70,000 clones; 93% appear just once. Roughly 4% of the sample comes from the top ten.

On this clone: Its antigen specificity is not known. It has no much larger one-base neighbor in the sample; base qualities were not kept.

The chain is assembled from TRBV7-2 and TRBJ2-7, and TRBD2 may be the D gene, going by 6 matching bases. The sequence was collected from a man in his forties with rheumatoid arthritis. The source material was PBMCs. The CDR3 in this case is CASSSGLPYYIYEQYF. The DNA sequence is TGTGCCAGCAGCTCAGGACTACCGTACTACATCTACGAGCAGTACTTC.